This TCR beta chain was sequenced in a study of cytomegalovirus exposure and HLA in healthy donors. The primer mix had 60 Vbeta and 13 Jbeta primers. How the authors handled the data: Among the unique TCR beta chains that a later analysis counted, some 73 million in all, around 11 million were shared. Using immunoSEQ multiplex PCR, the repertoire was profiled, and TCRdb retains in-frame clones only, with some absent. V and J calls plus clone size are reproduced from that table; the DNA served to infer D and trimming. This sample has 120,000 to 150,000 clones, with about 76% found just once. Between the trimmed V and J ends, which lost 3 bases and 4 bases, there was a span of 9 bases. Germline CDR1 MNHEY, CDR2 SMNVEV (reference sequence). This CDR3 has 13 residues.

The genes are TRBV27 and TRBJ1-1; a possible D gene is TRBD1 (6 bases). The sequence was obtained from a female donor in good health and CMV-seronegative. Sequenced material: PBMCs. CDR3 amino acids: CASSFTGTTEAFF. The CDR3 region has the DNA TGTGCCAGCAGTTTCACAGGGACCACTGAAGCTTTCTTT.